What follows is one T cell receptor (beta chain) and its context. This specimen belongs to a study of blood T cell repertoires in COVID-19. Here immunoSEQ multiplex PCR was the method, and the copy in TCRdb shows in-frame clones only, minus some. The data show about 140,000 clones, around 80% seen once. Unmatched junction bases numbered 9, after V lost 6 bases and J lost 2 bases. Germline lookup yields CDR1 SNHLY and CDR2 FYNNEI. This CDR3 is 16 amino acids long. The specimen was PBMCs or T cells enriched from blood (not recorded which). The chain joins TRBV2 to TRBJ2-1; 8 bases are shared with TRBD2. This clonotype was obtained from a man between 65 and 80 years old who had been exposed to COVID-19. The CDR3 bases are TGTGCCAGCAGCACCACGAGCGGGAGTCCCTACAATGAGCAGTTCTTC. Translated: CASSTTSGSPYNEQFF.